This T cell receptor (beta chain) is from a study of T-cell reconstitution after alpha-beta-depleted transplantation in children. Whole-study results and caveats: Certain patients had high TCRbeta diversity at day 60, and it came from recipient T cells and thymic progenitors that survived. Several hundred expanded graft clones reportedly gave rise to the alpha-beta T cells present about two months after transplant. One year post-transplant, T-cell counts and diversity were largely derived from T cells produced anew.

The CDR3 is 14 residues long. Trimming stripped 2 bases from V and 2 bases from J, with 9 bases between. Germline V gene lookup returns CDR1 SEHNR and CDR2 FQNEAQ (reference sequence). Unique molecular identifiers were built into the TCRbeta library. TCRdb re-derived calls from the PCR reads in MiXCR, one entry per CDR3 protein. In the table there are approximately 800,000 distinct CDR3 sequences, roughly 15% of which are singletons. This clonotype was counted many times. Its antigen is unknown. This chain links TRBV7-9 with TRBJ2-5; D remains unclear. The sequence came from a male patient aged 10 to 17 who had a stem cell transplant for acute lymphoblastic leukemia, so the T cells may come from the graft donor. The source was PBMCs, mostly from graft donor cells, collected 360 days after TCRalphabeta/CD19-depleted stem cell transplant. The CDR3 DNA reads TGTGCCAGCAGCTTATCCGGCGGACAAGAGACCCAGTACTTC. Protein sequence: CASSLSGGQETQYF.